The table lists the clone carrying this TCR beta chain with many counts. The data were taken from a study of T cells in Graves' hyperthyroidism and ophthalmopathy. V dropped 2 bases and J dropped 1 base, with 5 bases sitting between them. The CDR3 is 12 residues long. CDR1 is GTSNPN and CDR2 is SVGIG in the germline V gene (reference sequence). TCR beta CDR3 region amplification was performed from RNA transcripts. TCR CDR3 regions were first amplified by RT-PCR with HTBI primers. TCRdb reprocessed the multiplex PCR reads via MiXCR and lists one record per CDR3 protein. There are about 500,000 distinct CDR3 sequences in the sample; approximately 15% occur only once, and approximately 18% lies in the top ten.

The chain has TRBV30 and TRBJ1-1, with unresolved D. The receptor comes from a woman under 30 with Graves' hyperthyroidism. The specimen sequenced was blood. The CDR3 sequence is CAWSSGNTEAFF. In DNA form, the CDR3 reads TGTGCCTGGAGTTCCGGGAACACTGAAGCTTTCTTT. Using reference TRBV30 and TRBJ1-1 for the parts outside the CDR3, the full variable domain is SQTIHQWPATLVQPVGSPLSLECTVEGTSNPNLYWYRQAAGRGLQLLFYSVGIGQISSEVPQNLSASRPQDRQFILSSKKLLLSDSGFYLCAWSSGNTEAFFGQGTRLTVV.